This TCR beta chain was documented in a study of graft-versus-host responses after intestinal transplantation. Some clones are missing from TCRdb's copy, which holds only in-frame ones; the method was immunoSEQ multiplex PCR. The sample holds 35,000 to 45,000 clones, less than 95% seen once. Notes on the study in general: Patients with graft-donor T cell macrochimerism had high graft-versus-host to host-versus-graft clonal ratios in allografts.

The CDR3 runs 17 residues. Germline V CDR1 and CDR2: SGHVS, FQNEAQ. V trimming: 5 bases; J trimming: 3 bases; junction bases outside the gene matches: 14. As concerns this clone: Its cognate antigen is unknown.

The chain carries TRBV7-8 and TRBJ1-1, with 8 positions matching TRBD1. The receptor comes from a human donor who was the organ donor for an intestinal transplant. Material: unstimulated CD4+ T cells sorted from spleen or lymph node cells, obtained before transplant. The CDR3, as DNA: TGTGCCAGCAGCGGACCGTCAGGGGGCGCGGAAGACACTGAAGCTTTCTTT. Its protein is CASSGPSGGAEDTEAFF.